Reported below is one TCR beta chain. Antigen unknown. Peripheral blood from each donor was collected in a volume of 9.5 to 10 milliliters. CDR1 is SGHAT, CDR2 FQNNGV, per germline. Trimming took off 5 bases at V and 4 bases at J, with 15 bases between the two ends. The CDR3 runs to 15 residues. These data are taken from a study of blood T cells in healthy people across ages. Study overall: In model experiments, template switching was able to capture about one barcoded beta molecule for every two T cells that were present. Study results and caveats: It was the long-lived donors that had more naive CD4+ cells and higher diversity than aged donors.

The second PCR ran about 6 to 12 cycles with a sample-barcoded 5' primer and J-beta primers. CDR3-containing paired-end reads numbered at least 2.5 million in each sample. TCRdb re-analysed the 5' RACE reads in MiXCR, keeping a single row per CDR3 protein. The sample contains about 640,000 distinct CDR3 sequences, roughly two fifths of which appear only once. The J gene is TRBJ2-1, the V gene TRBV11-2, with D tentatively TRBD1 or TRBD2 (5 bases each). Sequencing used blood. This clonotype originated in an elderly man in good health. The CDR3 DNA follows: TGTGCCAGCAGCCAAAGGGCAGGGAGTTACAATGAGCAGTTCTTC. Translating it yields CASSQRAGSYNEQFF.